This entry features one T cell receptor beta chain sequence. The CDR3 is 13 amino acids. V was shortened by 4 bases and J by 5 bases, with 13 bases between the two germline ends. In germline, CDR1 is SGHDT, CDR2 YYEEEE. Assay used: immunoSEQ multiplex PCR; TCRdb lists only in-frame clones, some missing. Among 120,000 or so clones listed, approximately 92% were seen once. The data belong to a study of control samples from healthy donors and cancer patients. This TCR came from an elderly man with head and neck cancer. The genes are TRBV5-6 and TRBJ2-7; D uncertain. Sequenced: PBMCs. The CDR3 bases are TGTGCCAGCAGCCTGGCGGTTCAGCACGAGCAGTACTTC. Its translation is CASSLAVQHEQYF.